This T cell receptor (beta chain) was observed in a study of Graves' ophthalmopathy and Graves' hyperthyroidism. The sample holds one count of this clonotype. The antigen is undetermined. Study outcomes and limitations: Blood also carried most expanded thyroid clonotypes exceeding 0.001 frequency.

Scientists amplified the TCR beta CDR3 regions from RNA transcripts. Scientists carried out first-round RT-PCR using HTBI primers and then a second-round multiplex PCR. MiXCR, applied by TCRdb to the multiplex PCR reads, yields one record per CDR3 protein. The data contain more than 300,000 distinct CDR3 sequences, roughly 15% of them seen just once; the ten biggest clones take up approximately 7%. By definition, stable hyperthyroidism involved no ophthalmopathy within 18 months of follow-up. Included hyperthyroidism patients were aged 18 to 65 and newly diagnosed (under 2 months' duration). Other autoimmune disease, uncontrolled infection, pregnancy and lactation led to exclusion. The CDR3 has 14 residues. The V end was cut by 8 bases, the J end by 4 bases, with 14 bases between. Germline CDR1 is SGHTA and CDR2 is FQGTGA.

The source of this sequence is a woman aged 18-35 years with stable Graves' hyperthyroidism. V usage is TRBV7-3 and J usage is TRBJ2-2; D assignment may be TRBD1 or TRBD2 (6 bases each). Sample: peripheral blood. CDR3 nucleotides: TGTGCCAGCGCGAGGGGGGCCAGCACCGGGGAGCTGTTTTTT. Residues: CASARGASTGELFF. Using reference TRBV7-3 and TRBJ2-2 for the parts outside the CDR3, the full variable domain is GAGVSQTPSNKVTEKGKYVELRCDPISGHTALYWYRQSLGQGPEFLIYFQGTGAADDSGLPNDRFFAVRPEGSVSTLKIQRTERGDSAVYLCASARGASTGELFFGEGSRLTVL.